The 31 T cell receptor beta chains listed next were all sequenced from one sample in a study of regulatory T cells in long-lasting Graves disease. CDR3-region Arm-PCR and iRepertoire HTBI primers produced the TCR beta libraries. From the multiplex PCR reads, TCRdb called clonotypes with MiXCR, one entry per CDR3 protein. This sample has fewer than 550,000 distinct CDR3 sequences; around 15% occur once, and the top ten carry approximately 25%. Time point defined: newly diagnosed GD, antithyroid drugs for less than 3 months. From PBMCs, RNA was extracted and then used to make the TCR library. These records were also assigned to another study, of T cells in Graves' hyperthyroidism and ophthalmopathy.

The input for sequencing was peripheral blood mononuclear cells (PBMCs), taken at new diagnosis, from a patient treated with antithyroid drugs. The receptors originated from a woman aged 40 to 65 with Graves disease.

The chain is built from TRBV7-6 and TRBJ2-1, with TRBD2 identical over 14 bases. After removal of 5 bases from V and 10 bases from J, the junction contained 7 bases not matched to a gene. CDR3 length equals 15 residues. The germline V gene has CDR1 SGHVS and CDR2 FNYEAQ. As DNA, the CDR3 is TGTGCCAGCAGCCGTGGACTAGCGGGGGGTCGGGAGCAGTTCTTC. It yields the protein CASSRGLAGGREQFF.

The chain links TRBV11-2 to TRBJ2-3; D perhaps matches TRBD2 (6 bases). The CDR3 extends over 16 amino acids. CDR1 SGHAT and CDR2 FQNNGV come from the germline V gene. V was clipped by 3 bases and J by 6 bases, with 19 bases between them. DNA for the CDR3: TGTGCCAGCAGCTTTCGTTCGGGGAGGCCAGCGGATACGCAGTATTTT. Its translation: CASSFRSGRPADTQYF.

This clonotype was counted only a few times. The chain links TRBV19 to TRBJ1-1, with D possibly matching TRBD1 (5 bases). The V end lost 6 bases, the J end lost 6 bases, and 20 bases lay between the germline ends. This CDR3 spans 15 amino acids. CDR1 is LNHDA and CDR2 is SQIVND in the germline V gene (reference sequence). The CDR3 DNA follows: TGTGCCAGTAGAACCACGCCTCAGGGTAGCCCTGAAGCTTTCTTT. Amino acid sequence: CASRTTPQGSPEAFF.

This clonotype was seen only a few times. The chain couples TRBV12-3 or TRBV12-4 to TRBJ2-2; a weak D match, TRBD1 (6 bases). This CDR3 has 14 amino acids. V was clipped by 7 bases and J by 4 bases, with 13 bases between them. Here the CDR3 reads CASNPGVGTGELFF. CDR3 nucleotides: TGTGCCAGCAATCCAGGGGTCGGCACCGGGGAGCTGTTTTTT.

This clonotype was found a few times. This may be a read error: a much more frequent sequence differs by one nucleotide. The CDR3 nucleotides read TGTGCCGGCAGTCGACAGGGGGCGGGCGGCTACACCTTC. It translates to CAGSRQGAGGYTF. The V gene is TRBV6-1, the J gene TRBJ1-2, with 10 bases that match TRBD1. The CDR3 has 13 residues. From germline, CDR1 is MNHNS and CDR2 SASEGT.

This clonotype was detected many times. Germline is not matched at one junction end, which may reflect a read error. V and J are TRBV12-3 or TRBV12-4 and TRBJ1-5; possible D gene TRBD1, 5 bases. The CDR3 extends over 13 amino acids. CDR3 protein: CASSETGKQPQHF. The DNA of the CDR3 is TGTGCCAGCAGTGAAACAGGCAAGCAGCCCCAGCATTTT.

CDR3 amino acids: CASSTRTTIVYNEQFF. CDR3 bases: TGTGCCAGTAGTACGCGAACGACAATCGTGTACAATGAGCAGTTCTTC. The chain combines TRBV19 with TRBJ2-1; D is uncertain. Germline V gene data show CDR1 as LNHDA and CDR2 as SQIVND (reference sequence). The CDR3 loop spans 16 amino acids. The V and J ends lost 4 bases and 4 bases respectively, with 17 bases between them.

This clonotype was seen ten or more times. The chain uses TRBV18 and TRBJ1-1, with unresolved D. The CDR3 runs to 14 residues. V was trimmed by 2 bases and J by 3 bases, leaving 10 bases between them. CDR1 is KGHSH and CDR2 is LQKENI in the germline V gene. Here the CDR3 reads CASSPRATYTEAFF. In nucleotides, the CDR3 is TGTGCCAGCTCACCAAGGGCCACGTACACTGAAGCTTTCTTT.

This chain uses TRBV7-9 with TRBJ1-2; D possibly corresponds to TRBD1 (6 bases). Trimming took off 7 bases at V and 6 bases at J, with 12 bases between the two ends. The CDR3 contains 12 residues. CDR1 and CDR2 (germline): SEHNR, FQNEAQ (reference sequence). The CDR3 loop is CASTIGGHGYTF. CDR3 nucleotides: TGTGCCAGCACCATAGGGGGGCATGGCTACACCTTC.

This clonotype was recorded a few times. CDR3 in amino acids: CASTEDTRNEKLFF. The CDR3 nucleotides are TGTGCCAGCACCGAGGACACTCGGAATGAAAAACTGTTTTTT. The rearrangement links TRBV6-2 or TRBV6-3 to TRBJ1-4; TRBD1 is a possible D gene (5 bases). V was shortened by 7 bases and J by 5 bases, with 14 bases between the two germline ends. CDR1 is MNHEY and CDR2 is SVGEGT in the germline V gene. This CDR3 spans 14 amino acids.

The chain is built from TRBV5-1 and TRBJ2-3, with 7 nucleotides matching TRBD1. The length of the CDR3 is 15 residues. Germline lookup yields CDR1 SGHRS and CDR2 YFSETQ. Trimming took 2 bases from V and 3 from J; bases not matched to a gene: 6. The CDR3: CASSFATGNTDTQYF. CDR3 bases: TGCGCCAGCAGCTTTGCGACAGGGAATACAGATACGCAGTATTTT.

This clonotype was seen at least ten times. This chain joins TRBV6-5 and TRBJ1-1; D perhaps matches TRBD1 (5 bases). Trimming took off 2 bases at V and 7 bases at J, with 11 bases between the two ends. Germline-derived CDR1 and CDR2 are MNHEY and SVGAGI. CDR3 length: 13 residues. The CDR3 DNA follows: TGTGCCAGCAGTTACGGGGGGTTTGGTGAAGCTTTCTTT. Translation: CASSYGGFGEAFF.

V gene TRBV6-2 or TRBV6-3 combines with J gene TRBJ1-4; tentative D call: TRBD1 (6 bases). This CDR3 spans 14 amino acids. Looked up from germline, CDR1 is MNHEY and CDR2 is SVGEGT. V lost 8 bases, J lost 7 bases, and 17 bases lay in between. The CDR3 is CASGIQGVGEKLFF. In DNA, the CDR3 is TGTGCCAGCGGGATACAGGGAGTAGGTGAAAAACTGTTTTTT.

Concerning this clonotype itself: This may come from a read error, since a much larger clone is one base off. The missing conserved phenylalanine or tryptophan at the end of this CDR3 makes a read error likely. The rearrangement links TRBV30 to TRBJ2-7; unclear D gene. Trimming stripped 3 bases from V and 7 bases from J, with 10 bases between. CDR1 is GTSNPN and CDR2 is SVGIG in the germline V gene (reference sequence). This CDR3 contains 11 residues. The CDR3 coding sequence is TGTGCCTGGAGGTTGGAGTATGAGCAGTACCTC. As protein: CAWRLEYEQYL.

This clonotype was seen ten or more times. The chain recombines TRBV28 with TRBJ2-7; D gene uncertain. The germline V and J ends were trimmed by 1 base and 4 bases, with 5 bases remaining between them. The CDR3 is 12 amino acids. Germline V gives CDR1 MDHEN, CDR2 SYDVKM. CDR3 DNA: TGTGCCAGCAGTTTATTGCATTACGAGCAGTACTTC. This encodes CASSLLHYEQYF.

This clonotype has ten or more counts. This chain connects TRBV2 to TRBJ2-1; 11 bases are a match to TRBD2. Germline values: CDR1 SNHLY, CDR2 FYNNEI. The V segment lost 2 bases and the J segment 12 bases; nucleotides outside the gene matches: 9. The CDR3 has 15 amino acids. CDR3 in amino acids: CASSERLAGFYGQFF. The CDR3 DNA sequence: TGTGCCAGCAGTGAACGACTAGCGGGGTTTTACGGGCAGTTCTTC.

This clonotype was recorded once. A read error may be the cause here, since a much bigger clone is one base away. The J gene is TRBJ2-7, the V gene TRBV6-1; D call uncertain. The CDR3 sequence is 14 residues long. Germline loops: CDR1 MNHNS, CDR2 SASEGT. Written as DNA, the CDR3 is TGTGCCTGCAGTGAAGTTGTATCGATCTACGAGCAGTACTTC. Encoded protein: CACSEVVSIYEQYF.

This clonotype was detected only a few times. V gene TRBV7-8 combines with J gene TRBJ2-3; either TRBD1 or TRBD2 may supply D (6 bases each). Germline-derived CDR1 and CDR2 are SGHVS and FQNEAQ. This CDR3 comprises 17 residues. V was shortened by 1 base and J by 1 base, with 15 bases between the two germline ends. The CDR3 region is CASSLGQSRGGTDTQYF. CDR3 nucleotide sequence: TGTGCCAGCAGCTTAGGACAGTCGAGGGGGGGCACAGATACGCAGTATTTT. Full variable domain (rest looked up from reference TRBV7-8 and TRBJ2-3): GAGVSQSPRYKVAKRGQDVALRCDPISGHVSLFWYQQALGQGPEFLTYFQNEAQLDKSGLPSDRFFAERPEGSVSTLKIQRTQQEDSAVYLCASSLGQSRGGTDTQYFGPGTRLTVL.

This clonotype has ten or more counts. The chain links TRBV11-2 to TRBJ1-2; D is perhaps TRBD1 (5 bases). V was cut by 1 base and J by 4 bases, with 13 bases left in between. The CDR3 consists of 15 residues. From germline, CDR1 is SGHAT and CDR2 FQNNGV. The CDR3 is CASSLAEGRAYGYTF. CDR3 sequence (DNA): TGTGCCAGCAGCTTAGCCGAGGGACGGGCCTATGGCTACACCTTC.

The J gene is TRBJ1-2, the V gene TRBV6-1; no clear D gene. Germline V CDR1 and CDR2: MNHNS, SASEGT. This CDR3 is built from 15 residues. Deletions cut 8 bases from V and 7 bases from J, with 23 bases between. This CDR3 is CASSLEAVRDGGYTF. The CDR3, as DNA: TGTGCCAGCTCCCTGGAGGCAGTTCGTGATGGTGGCTACACCTTC.

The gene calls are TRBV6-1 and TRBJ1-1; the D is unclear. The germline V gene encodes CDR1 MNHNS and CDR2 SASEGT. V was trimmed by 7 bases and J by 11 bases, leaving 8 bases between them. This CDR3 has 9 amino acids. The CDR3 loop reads CASTDVAFF. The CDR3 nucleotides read TGTGCCAGCACCGACGTGGCTTTCTTT.

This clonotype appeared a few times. The CDR3 loop reads CSARPPVYGYTF. The CDR3 nucleotides read TGCAGTGCTAGACCCCCAGTATATGGCTACACCTTC. The chain uses TRBV20-1 and TRBJ1-2; D is ambiguous. The CDR3 is 12 residues long. The germline V gene has CDR1 DFQATT and CDR2 SNEGSKA (reference sequence). V gave up 2 bases and J gave up 5 bases, with 9 bases separating them.

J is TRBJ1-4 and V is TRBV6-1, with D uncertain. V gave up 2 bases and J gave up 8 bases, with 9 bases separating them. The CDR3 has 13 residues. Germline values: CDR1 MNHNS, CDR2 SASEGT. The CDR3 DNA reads TGTGCCAGCAGTGAATCAAAACAGGAAAAACTGTTTTTT. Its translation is CASSESKQEKLFF.

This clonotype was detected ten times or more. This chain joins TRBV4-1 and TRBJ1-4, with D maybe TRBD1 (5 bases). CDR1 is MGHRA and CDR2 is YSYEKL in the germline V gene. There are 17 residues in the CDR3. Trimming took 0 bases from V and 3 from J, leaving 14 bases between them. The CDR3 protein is CASSQDGGVLPNEKLFF. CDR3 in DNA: TGCGCCAGCAGCCAAGACGGAGGGGTTCTACCTAATGAAAAACTGTTTTTT.

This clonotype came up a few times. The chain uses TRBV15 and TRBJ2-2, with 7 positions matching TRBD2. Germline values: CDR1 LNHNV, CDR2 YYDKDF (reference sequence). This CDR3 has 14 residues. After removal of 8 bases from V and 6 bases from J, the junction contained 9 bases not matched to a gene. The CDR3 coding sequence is TGTGCCACCCGACTTAGCGGGTCCCCCGGGGAGCTGTTTTTT. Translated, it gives CATRLSGSPGELFF.

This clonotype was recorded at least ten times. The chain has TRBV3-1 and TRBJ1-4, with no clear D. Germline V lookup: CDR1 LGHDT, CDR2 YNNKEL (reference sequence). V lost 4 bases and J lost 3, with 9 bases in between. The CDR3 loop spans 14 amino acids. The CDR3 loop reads CASSLRQSNEKLFF. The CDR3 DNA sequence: TGTGCCAGCAGCCTCAGACAATCTAATGAAAAACTGTTTTTT. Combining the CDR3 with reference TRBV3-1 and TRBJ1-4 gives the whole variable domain DTAVSQTPKYLVTQMGNDKSIKCEQNLGHDTMYWYKQDSKKFLKIMFSYNNKELIINETVPNRFSPKSPDKAHLNLHINSLELGDSAVYFCASSLRQSNEKLFFGSGTQLSVL.

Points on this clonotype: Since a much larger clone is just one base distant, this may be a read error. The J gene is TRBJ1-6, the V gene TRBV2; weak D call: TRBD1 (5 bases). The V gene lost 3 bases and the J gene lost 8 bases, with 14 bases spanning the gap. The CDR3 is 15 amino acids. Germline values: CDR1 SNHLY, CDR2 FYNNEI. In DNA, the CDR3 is TGTGCCAGCAGTGACTTATGGGGCACCGATTCACCCCTCCACTTT. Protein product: CASSDLWGTDSPLHF.

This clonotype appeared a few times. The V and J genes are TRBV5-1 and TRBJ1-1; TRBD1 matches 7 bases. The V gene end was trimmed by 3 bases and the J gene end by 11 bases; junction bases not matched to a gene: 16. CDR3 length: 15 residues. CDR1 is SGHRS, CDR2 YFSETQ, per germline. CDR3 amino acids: CASSWAVTGKGGAFF. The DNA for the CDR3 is TGCGCCAGCAGCTGGGCTGTGACAGGGAAGGGTGGTGCTTTCTTT.

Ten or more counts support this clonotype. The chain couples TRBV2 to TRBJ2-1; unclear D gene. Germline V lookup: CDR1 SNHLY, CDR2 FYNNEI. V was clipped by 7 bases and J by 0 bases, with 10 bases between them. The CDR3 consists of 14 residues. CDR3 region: CASTGVSSYNEQFF. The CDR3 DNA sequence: TGTGCCAGCACTGGGGTAAGCTCCTACAATGAGCAGTTCTTC.

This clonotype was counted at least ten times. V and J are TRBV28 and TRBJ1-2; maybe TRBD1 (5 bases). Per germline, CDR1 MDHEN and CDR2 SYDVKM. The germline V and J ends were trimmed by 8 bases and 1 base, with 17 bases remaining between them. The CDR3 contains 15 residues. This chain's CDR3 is CASQVSGADNYGYTF. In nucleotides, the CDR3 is TGTGCCAGCCAAGTTTCTGGGGCAGATAACTATGGCTACACCTTC.

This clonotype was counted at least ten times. Written as DNA, the CDR3 is TGTGCCAGCAGTTCAGTCCTAACAGGGAGGGGTATCTATGGCTACACCTTC. Encoded protein: CASSSVLTGRGIYGYTF. V usage is TRBV12-3 or TRBV12-4 and J usage is TRBJ1-2, with TRBD1 as a possible D gene (6 bases). The CDR3 length is 17 residues. Trimming pared 4 bases from V and 4 bases from J, leaving 22 bases between.